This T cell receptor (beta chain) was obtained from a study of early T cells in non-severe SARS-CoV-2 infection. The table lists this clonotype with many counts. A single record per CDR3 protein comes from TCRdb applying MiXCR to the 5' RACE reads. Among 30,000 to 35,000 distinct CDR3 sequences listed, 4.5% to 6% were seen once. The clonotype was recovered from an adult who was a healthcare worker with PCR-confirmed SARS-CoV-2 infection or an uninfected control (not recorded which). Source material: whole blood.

CDR3 sequence reads: CASSRWTSPSYNEQFF. The CDR3 DNA reads as TGTGCCAGTAGTAGGTGGACTAGCCCCTCCTACAATGAGCAGTTCTTC. The chain couples TRBV19 to TRBJ2-1, with TRBD2 matching 8 bases. Per the germline V gene, CDR1 is LNHDA and CDR2 is SQIVND (reference sequence). Losses at the gene ends were 4 bases for V and 0 bases for J; bases not matched to a gene: 5. The CDR3 runs to 16 residues. The whole variable domain, filled in from reference TRBV19 and TRBJ2-1, reads DGGITQSPKYLFRKEGQNVTLSCEQNLNHDAMYWYRQDPGQGLRLIYYSQIVNDFQKGDIAEGYSVSREKKESFPLTVTSAQKNPTAFYLCASSRWTSPSYNEQFFGPGTRLTVL.